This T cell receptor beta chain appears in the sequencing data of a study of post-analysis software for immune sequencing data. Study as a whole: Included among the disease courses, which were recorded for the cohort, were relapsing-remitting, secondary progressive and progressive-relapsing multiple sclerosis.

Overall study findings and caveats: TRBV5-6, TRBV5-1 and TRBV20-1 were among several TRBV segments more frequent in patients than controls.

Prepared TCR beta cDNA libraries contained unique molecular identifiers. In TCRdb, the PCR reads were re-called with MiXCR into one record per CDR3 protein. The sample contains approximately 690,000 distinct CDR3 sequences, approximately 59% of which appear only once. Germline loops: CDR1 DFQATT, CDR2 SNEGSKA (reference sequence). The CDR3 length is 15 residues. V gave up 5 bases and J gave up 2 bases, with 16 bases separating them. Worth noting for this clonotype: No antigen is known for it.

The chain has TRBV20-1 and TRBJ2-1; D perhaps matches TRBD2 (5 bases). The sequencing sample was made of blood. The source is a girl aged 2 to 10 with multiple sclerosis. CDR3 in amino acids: CSAGSLGSAYNEQFF. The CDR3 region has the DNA TGCAGTGCTGGGTCCTTAGGGAGCGCCTACAATGAGCAGTTCTTC.